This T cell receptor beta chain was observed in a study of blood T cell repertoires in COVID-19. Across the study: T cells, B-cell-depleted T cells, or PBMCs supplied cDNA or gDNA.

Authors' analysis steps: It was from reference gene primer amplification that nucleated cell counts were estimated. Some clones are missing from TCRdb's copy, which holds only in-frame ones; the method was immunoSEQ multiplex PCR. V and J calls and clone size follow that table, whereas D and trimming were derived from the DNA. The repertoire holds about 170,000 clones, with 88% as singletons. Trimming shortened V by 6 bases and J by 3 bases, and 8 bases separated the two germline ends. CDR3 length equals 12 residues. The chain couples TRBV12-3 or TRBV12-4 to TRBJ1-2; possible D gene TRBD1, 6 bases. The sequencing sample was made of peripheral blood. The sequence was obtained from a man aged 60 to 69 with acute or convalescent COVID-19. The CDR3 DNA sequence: TGTGCCAGCAGCTACAGGGACTATGGCTACACCTTC. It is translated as CASSYRDYGYTF.